The 27 T cell receptor beta chains reported below all come from one sample, sequenced in a study of blood T cell repertoires in COVID-19. Clones were read by immunoSEQ multiplex PCR, and TCRdb kept only the in-frame ones, dropping some. This table holds fewer than 350,000 clones, around 87% found once. The sequenced material came from peripheral blood. The source is a woman aged 25 to 39 who had recovered from COVID-19.

This sequence joins TRBV28 and TRBJ1-5, with 9 bases aligning to TRBD1. V was clipped by 2 bases and J by 5 bases; unmatched bases: 4. Germline-derived CDR1 and CDR2 are MDHEN and SYDVKM. CDR3 length equals 15 residues. CDR3: CASSLEGQGYQPQHF. In DNA, the CDR3 is TGTGCCAGCAGTTTAGAGGGACAGGGATATCAGCCCCAGCATTTT.

This clone occurred a few times. The rearrangement joins TRBV3-1 (or the pseudogene TRBV3-2) to TRBJ1-1, with 9 bases aligning to TRBD1. The CDR3 contains 14 residues. The trim removed 5 bases at V and 5 bases at J, leaving 6 bases unmatched. Germline V CDR1 and CDR2: LGHDT, YNNKEL (reference sequence). The CDR3 spells CASSGGTGKTEAFF. CDR3 DNA: TGTGCCAGCAGCGGCGGGACAGGGAAAACTGAAGCTTTCTTT.

CDR3 region: CASSALDRANTEAFF. The CDR3 DNA follows: TGTGCCAGTAGTGCCCTGGACAGGGCGAACACTGAAGCTTTCTTT. V gene TRBV19 combines with J gene TRBJ1-1; 8 bases fit TRBD1. V shed 5 bases and J 1 base; nucleotides not matched to a gene: 6. The CDR3 has 15 residues. The germline V gene has CDR1 LNHDA and CDR2 SQIVND (reference sequence). Full variable domain (outside the CDR3, taken from reference TRBV19 and TRBJ1-1): DGGITQSPKYLFRKEGQNVTLSCEQNLNHDAMYWYRQDPGQGLRLIYYSQIVNDFQKGDIAEGYSVSREKKESFPLTVTSAQKNPTAFYLCASSALDRANTEAFFGQGTRLTVV.

In regard to this clone: One end of the junction does not line up with germline, which may come from a read error. This rearrangement joins TRBV7-2 to TRBJ1-3; D unclear. The CDR3 consists of 15 residues. From germline, CDR1 is SGHTA and CDR2 FQGNSA. Here the CDR3 DNA reads TGTGCCAGCAGGACCCCTGGGAGGGATGGAGACACCATATATTTT. It codes for CASRTPGRDGDTIYF.

This clone has a handful of counts. CDR3 in amino acids: CASSLDTRGAGNTIYF. The DNA of the CDR3 is TGCGCCAGCAGCTTGGACACCAGGGGGGCTGGAAACACCATATATTTT. The chain is built from TRBV5-1 and TRBJ1-3, with TRBD1 matching 7 bases. V was clipped by 0 bases and J by 2 bases; unmatched bases: 5. This CDR3 comprises 16 residues. Germline CDR1 is SGHRS and CDR2 is YFSETQ. Full variable domain (rest looked up from reference TRBV5-1 and TRBJ1-3): KAGVTQTPRYLIKTRGQQVTLSCSPISGHRSVSWYQQTPGQGLQFLFEYFSETQRNKGNFPGRFSGRQFSNSRSEMNVSTLELGDSALYLCASSLDTRGAGNTIYFGEGSWLTVV.

This rearrangement joins TRBV19 to TRBJ2-5, with D hard to call. CDR1 is LNHDA, CDR2 SQIVND, per germline (reference sequence). V was cut by 8 bases and J by 3 bases, with 13 bases left in between. The CDR3 length is 13 residues. The CDR3 protein is CASPLAREETQYF. CDR3 DNA: TGTGCCAGTCCCCTCGCTCGAGAAGAGACCCAGTACTTC.

V gene TRBV6-2 or TRBV6-3 combines with J gene TRBJ2-7; TRBD2 aligns across 8 bases. In germline, CDR1 is MNHEY, CDR2 SVGEGT. V was pared by 4 bases and J by 6 bases, with 8 bases of the junction left unmatched. The CDR3 extends over 14 amino acids. DNA for the CDR3: TGTGCCAGCAGTTTAGCGGGATATGGCGGCGAGCAGTACTTC. Its translation: CASSLAGYGGEQYF.

The genes are TRBV7-6 and TRBJ1-2, with no clear D. The CDR3 is 14 residues long. Per the germline V gene, CDR1 is SGHVS and CDR2 is FNYEAQ. The V end was cut by 0 bases, the J end by 5 bases, with 10 bases between. Here the CDR3 reads CASSLAGDYYGYTF. The DNA for the CDR3 is TGTGCCAGCAGCTTAGCCGGGGATTATTATGGCTACACCTTC.

This CDR3 reads CATAYTGGGNTIYF. CDR3 DNA: TGTGCCACAGCATATACAGGGGGAGGAAACACCATATATTTT. V is TRBV10-3 and J is TRBJ1-3; TRBD1 matches 8 bases. The CDR3 extends over 14 amino acids. CDR1 and CDR2 (germline): ENHRY, SYGVKD. Trimming took 10 bases from V and 4 from J; bases not matched to a gene: 9.

J is TRBJ2-7 and V is TRBV21-1; the DNA was not used to check the table's D call, TRBD1. TRBV21-1 is a documented pseudogene. This CDR3 region has 20 residues. CDR3 residues: CASSKVHPSYRGMSSYEQYF. CDR3 bases: TGTGCCAGCAGCAAAGTACACCCATCGTACAGGGGGATGAGCTCCTACGAGCAGTACTTC.

The gene calls are TRBV9 and TRBJ2-5; D might be TRBD1 (6 bases). With 4 bases removed from V and 0 bases from J, the gap between germline ends came to 10 bases. The CDR3 extends over 14 amino acids. Germline V gene lookup returns CDR1 SGDLS and CDR2 YYNGEE. Written as DNA, the CDR3 is TGTGCCAGCAGCCCCGGGACATACCAAGAGACCCAGTACTTC. Its protein product is CASSPGTYQETQYF.

The sample holds one count of this clone. The chain has TRBV19 and TRBJ1-5; a possible D gene is TRBD1 (5 bases). Trimming removed 4 bases from V and 0 bases from J, with 7 bases in between. Germline V CDR1 and CDR2: LNHDA, SQIVND (reference sequence). The CDR3 runs 14 residues. The CDR3 loop reads CASSTTVSNQPQHF. CDR3 nucleotides: TGTGCCAGTAGTACGACAGTTAGCAATCAGCCCCAGCATTTT.

Written as DNA, the CDR3 is TGTGCCAGTAGTATCTTGGGATACGGGGATCAGCCCCAGCATTTT. Translating gives CASSILGYGDQPQHF. This chain uses TRBV19 with TRBJ1-5; D gene uncertain. The CDR3 sequence is 15 residues long. The V gene lost 3 bases and the J gene lost 5 bases, with 14 bases spanning the gap. Germline V gene data show CDR1 as LNHDA and CDR2 as SQIVND (reference sequence).

The chain uses TRBV28 and TRBJ1-5; D is possibly TRBD1 (5 bases). Trimming took 6 bases from V and 3 from J, leaving 9 bases between them. This CDR3 is 13 amino acids long. The germline V gene has CDR1 MDHEN and CDR2 SYDVKM. The chain's CDR3 is CASSRQLNQPQHF. In DNA form, the CDR3 reads TGTGCCAGCAGCCGACAGCTCAATCAGCCCCAGCATTTT.

The V call is TRBV27, the J call TRBJ2-7; the match to TRBD1 covers 9 bases. The junction had 21 bases not matched to a gene; V was cut back by 9 bases and J by 3 bases. CDR1 MNHEY and CDR2 SMNVEV come from the germline V gene (reference sequence). CDR3 length: 18 amino acids. The CDR3 is CASGGWGLSGTGIYEQYF. The CDR3 DNA is TGTGCCAGTGGGGGGTGGGGATTATCCGGGACAGGGATCTACGAGCAGTACTTC.

The CDR3 nucleotides are TGTGCCAGCAGCTTGGACGGGATTTTGGGAAACACCATATATTTT. This encodes CASSLDGILGNTIYF. The chain links TRBV5-4 to TRBJ1-3; D gene ambiguous. Germline assignment: CDR1 SGHNT and CDR2 YYREEE (reference sequence). The CDR3 covers 15 residues. Trimming left V 0 bases short and J 4 bases short, with 11 bases between.

This clone was detected once. V gene TRBV5-6 combines with J gene TRBJ1-1, with D maybe TRBD1 (5 bases). The CDR3 runs to 13 residues. V dropped 6 bases and J dropped 8 bases, with 17 bases sitting between them. Germline V lookup: CDR1 SGHDT, CDR2 YYEEEE. CDR3 DNA: TGTGCCAGCACCCCCCCCGTAGGGGAAGAAGCTTTCTTT. Translating it yields CASTPPVGEEAFF.

The chain uses TRBV28 and TRBJ2-7; D not resolved. This CDR3 is 16 amino acids long. Trimming cost V 5 bases and J 1 base, with 18 bases left between them. The germline V gene has CDR1 MDHEN and CDR2 SYDVKM. The CDR3 loop is CASSQLLRGPSYEQYF. The CDR3 coding sequence is TGTGCCAGCAGTCAGCTTTTGAGAGGTCCGTCCTACGAGCAGTACTTC.

The chain recombines TRBV5-5 with TRBJ2-1; D may be TRBD1 (6 bases). CDR1 SGHKS and CDR2 YYEKEE come from the germline V gene (reference sequence). This CDR3 contains 15 residues. Trimming stripped 3 bases from V and 5 bases from J, with 15 bases between. Here the CDR3 DNA reads TGTGCCAGCAGCTATATAGGGGGAAATAACAATGAGCAGTTCTTC. Its translation: CASSYIGGNNNEQFF.

The genes are TRBV30 and TRBJ1-6, with D possibly TRBD1 on 6 matching bases. Trimming stripped 8 bases from V and 10 bases from J, with 21 bases between. This CDR3 comprises 14 residues. Germline V gene data show CDR1 as GTSNPN and CDR2 as SVGIG (reference sequence). The CDR3 is CAETHRAGGSPLHF. In DNA form, the CDR3 reads TGTGCCGAGACTCACAGGGCTGGGGGATCACCCCTCCACTTT.

CDR3 sequence: CSVEVRGGLEGVRPQYF. The CDR3, as DNA: TGCAGCGTTGAAGTCAGAGGCGGGCTAGAAGGAGTTAGGCCCCAGTACTTC. The chain joins TRBV29-1 to TRBJ2-5, with a tentative D call TRBD2 (5 bases). The CDR3 runs 17 residues. Trimming removed 1 base at V and 9 bases at J, with 27 bases between. The germline gives CDR1 SQVTM, CDR2 ANQGSEA.

This chain's CDR3 is CASSYFAEPQHF. The CDR3 DNA reads as TGTGCCAGCAGTTATTTCGCGGAGCCCCAGCATTTT. This chain connects TRBV6-2 or TRBV6-3 to TRBJ1-5, with D unresolved. This CDR3 comprises 12 residues. Trimming removed 3 bases at V and 8 bases at J, with 8 bases between. Germline CDR1 is MNHEY and CDR2 is SVGEGT.

The chain combines TRBV7-9 with TRBJ2-1; 8 positions match TRBD1. Germline V gene data show CDR1 as SEHNR and CDR2 as FQNEAQ (reference sequence). Unmatched junction bases numbered 7, after V lost 7 bases and J lost 5 bases. The CDR3 totals 14 residues. CDR3 in DNA: TGTGCCAGCACTGACAGGGGACCACACAATGAGCAGTTCTTC. It is translated as CASTDRGPHNEQFF.

J is TRBJ2-4 and V is TRBV7-9; TRBD1 matches at 11 bases. From germline, CDR1 is SEHNR and CDR2 FQNEAQ (reference sequence). CDR3 size: 15 residues. The ends lost 5 bases at V and 9 bases at J; junction bases unmatched: 9. Here the CDR3 DNA reads TGTGCCAGCAGCGACACCGGGACAGGGGGAAGCATTCAGTACTTC. This codes for CASSDTGTGGSIQYF.

This chain links TRBV27 with TRBJ2-7; D is perhaps TRBD1 (5 bases). Germline CDR1 reads MNHEY; CDR2 reads SMNVEV (reference sequence). The CDR3 is 13 residues long. V lost 0 bases to trimming and J lost 9 bases, with 12 bases between them. The CDR3 DNA reads TGTGCCAGCAGTTTATCGGGCAGGGATGGGCAGTACTTC. Amino acid sequence: CASSLSGRDGQYF.

The chain uses TRBV7-9 and TRBJ2-1, with TRBD2 identical over 8 bases. Germline-derived CDR1 and CDR2 are SEHNR and FQNEAQ (reference sequence). This CDR3 comprises 16 residues. The trim removed 1 base at V and 8 bases at J, leaving 10 bases unmatched. DNA of the CDR3: TGTGCCAGCAGCTTAGTTGGCGGGAGGAGTGTCGATGAGCAGTTCTTC. Translating gives CASSLVGGRSVDEQFF.

CDR3 protein: CASSYGTEYQPQHF. As DNA, the CDR3 is TGTGCCAGCAGTTACGGGACAGAGTATCAGCCCCAGCATTTT. The V and J genes are TRBV6-2 or TRBV6-3 and TRBJ1-5; 7 bases fit TRBD1. Per the germline V gene, CDR1 is MNHEY and CDR2 is SVGEGT. V shed 2 bases, J shed 5 bases, and the junction held 3 bases outside the gene matches. The CDR3 sequence is 14 residues long.